This passage covers 27 T cell receptor beta chains from one sample sequenced in a study of T cell responses to AZD1222 COVID-19 vaccine. Data came from immunoSEQ multiplex PCR; TCRdb stores just in-frame clones and leaves some out. The sample includes tens of thousands of clones, over 75% of them seen just once. Here the sequenced sample was peripheral blood, taken on day 0 of AZD1222 vaccination. The receptors derive from an adult in good health.

This rearrangement joins TRBV4-3 to TRBJ2-6; D is undetermined. This CDR3 is built from 16 residues. V dropped 0 bases and J dropped 1 base, with 7 bases sitting between them. Germline values: CDR1 LGHNA, CDR2 YSLEER. CDR3 in DNA: TGCGCCAGCAGCCAAGATCTCATTTCTGGGGCCAACGTCCTGACTTTC. Translation: CASSQDLISGANVLTF.

The chain carries TRBV28 and TRBJ2-2; D is unclear. Germline V gene lookup returns CDR1 MDHEN and CDR2 SYDVKM. The CDR3 has 14 amino acids. V dropped 6 bases and J dropped 2 bases, with 10 bases sitting between them. The CDR3 sequence is CASSPARNTGELFF. CDR3 coding DNA: TGTGCCAGCAGCCCCGCGAGAAACACCGGGGAGCTGTTTTTT.

The genes are TRBV7-2 and TRBJ2-7; 8 nucleotides agree with TRBD1. V was pared by 3 bases and J by 3 bases, with 4 bases of the junction left unmatched. The CDR3 contains 14 residues. CDR1 is SGHTA and CDR2 is FQGNSA in the germline V gene. CDR3 nucleotide sequence: TGTGCCAGCAGCTTCGGGGACAGGAACTACGAGCAGTACTTC. Translating gives CASSFGDRNYEQYF.

V is TRBV5-4 and J is TRBJ1-1; TRBD1 might be the D (5 bases). Trimming removed 6 bases at V and 5 bases at J, with 17 bases between. This CDR3 spans 14 amino acids. CDR1 SGHNT and CDR2 YYREEE come from the germline V gene (reference sequence). CDR3 in amino acids: CASTTRTGETEAFF. DNA of the CDR3: TGTGCCAGCACCACCAGGACGGGGGAGACTGAAGCTTTCTTT.

The J gene is TRBJ2-7, the V gene TRBV6-5, with D tentatively TRBD1 (5 bases). Germline V gene sequence: CDR1 MNHEY, CDR2 SVGAGI. CDR3 length equals 14 residues. V lost 6 bases and J 1 base, leaving 13 bases between the germline ends. For the CDR3, the DNA is TGTGCCAGCAGGTCATCAGGGTGGTCCTACGAGCAGTACTTC. Protein: CASRSSGWSYEQYF.

The chain employs TRBV7-9 and TRBJ1-2; D might be TRBD1 (6 bases). Germline V gene data show CDR1 as SEHNR and CDR2 as FQNEAQ (reference sequence). Trimming removed 3 bases at V and 3 bases at J, with 8 bases between. The CDR3 totals 13 residues. The CDR3, as DNA: TGTGCCAGCAGCTTCGGACAGTACTATGGCTACACCTTC. The encoded protein is CASSFGQYYGYTF.

The genes are TRBV6-6 and TRBJ2-1; a possible D gene is TRBD2 (6 bases). The CDR3 is 12 residues long. Germline CDR1 and CDR2: MNHNY and SVGAGI (reference sequence). The V and J ends lost 6 bases and 4 bases respectively, with 7 bases between them. The CDR3 spells CASSGTYNEQFF. The CDR3 coding sequence is TGTGCCAGCAGCGGGACTTACAATGAGCAGTTCTTC.

This clone was picked up one time. No DNA is shown, since the ends of the CDR3 on it are uncertain; the CDR3 is the one TCRdb lists. The CDR3 protein is CASRLLFGEGNEQFF. The chain uses TRBV12-2 and TRBJ2-1; the DNA was not compared with TRBD2, the D call given in the table. TRBV12-2 is flagged as a pseudogene. The length of the CDR3 is 15 amino acids, counting both ends.

This clone was seen only a few times. The rearrangement joins TRBV7-8 to TRBJ2-1; TRBD2 agrees at 9 bases. Germline assignment: CDR1 SGHVS and CDR2 FQNEAQ. The V and J ends lost 1 base and 8 bases, in that order; junction bases with no gene match: 9. The CDR3 spans 16 residues. CDR3 region: CASSLGSSGKNDEQFF. CDR3 bases: TGTGCCAGCAGCTTAGGATCTAGCGGGAAGAATGATGAGCAGTTCTTC.

The J gene is TRBJ2-5, the V gene TRBV2; D uncertain. Trimming stripped 2 bases from V and 4 bases from J, with 2 bases between. CDR1 and CDR2 (germline): SNHLY, FYNNEI. This CDR3 is built from 11 residues. CDR3 amino acids: CASSERETQYF. The CDR3 DNA reads TGTGCCAGCAGTGAAAGAGAGACCCAGTACTTC.

The chain is built from TRBV7-2 and TRBJ2-4; D not resolved. Germline V gives CDR1 SGHTA, CDR2 FQGNSA. V was trimmed by 6 bases and J by 13 bases, leaving 22 bases between them. The CDR3 spans 14 residues. The CDR3 coding sequence is TGTGCCAGCAGTACATCGCTTTTTCGATCCCAACAGTACTTC. This sequence encodes CASSTSLFRSQQYF.

This clone showed up just once. The gene calls are TRBV4-3 and TRBJ1-5; D gene unclear. This CDR3 is built from 15 residues. Trimming pared 2 bases from V and 2 bases from J, leaving 10 bases between. Looked up from germline, CDR1 is LGHNA and CDR2 is YSLEER. The CDR3 is CASSQNREGNQPQHF. The CDR3 DNA is TGCGCCAGCAGCCAAAATAGGGAGGGCAATCAGCCCCAGCATTTT.

The CDR3 DNA sequence: TGTGCCATCAGGGCGGGGGACTCTGGAAACACCATATATTTT. Translating gives CAIRAGDSGNTIYF. The J gene is TRBJ1-3, the V gene TRBV10-3; a possible D gene is TRBD1 (5 bases). CDR1 ENHRY and CDR2 SYGVKD come from the germline V gene. This CDR3 has 14 residues. The V end was cut by 6 bases, the J end by 0 bases, with 9 bases between.

The CDR3, as DNA: TGTGCCAGCAGCCGAGACGCAAATACAGGGATTAACTACGAGCAGTACTTC. This codes for CASSRDANTGINYEQYF. V gene TRBV7-3 combines with J gene TRBJ2-7; possibly TRBD1 for D (6 bases). The CDR3 is 17 residues long. Looked up from germline, CDR1 is SGHTA and CDR2 is FQGTGA. Between the trimmed V and J ends, which lost 5 bases and 3 bases, there was a span of 23 bases.

The rearrangement links TRBV19 to TRBJ2-1; D is perhaps TRBD1 or TRBD2 (5 bases each). V was trimmed by 3 bases and J by 5 bases, leaving 11 bases between them. The CDR3 length is 14 residues. The germline gives CDR1 LNHDA, CDR2 SQIVND (reference sequence). CDR3 residues: CASSIVGENNEQFF. The CDR3 nucleotides read TGTGCCAGTAGTATCGTGGGGGAAAACAATGAGCAGTTCTTC.

The CDR3 DNA follows: TGTGCCAGCGGTAATCAGCCCCAGCATTTT. As protein: CASGNQPQHF. V and J are TRBV6-6 and TRBJ1-5; no reliable D call. V lost 8 bases to trimming and J lost 4 bases, with 3 bases between them. This CDR3 has 10 amino acids. Germline V gene lookup returns CDR1 MNHNY and CDR2 SVGAGI (reference sequence).

V and J are TRBV2 and TRBJ1-5, with D possibly being TRBD1 (5 bases). The ends were cut back, 6 bases at V and 1 base at J, with 13 bases in the middle. The CDR3 extends over 15 amino acids. From germline, CDR1 is SNHLY and CDR2 FYNNEI. The CDR3 DNA sequence: TGTGCCAGCAGGGGGAGACAGCACAGCAATCAGCCCCAGCATTTT. As protein: CASRGRQHSNQPQHF.

The V call is TRBV6-4, the J call TRBJ1-5; 10 bases fit TRBD1. Germline CDR1 is MRHNA and CDR2 is SNTAGT. This CDR3 comprises 13 residues. V lost 5 bases and J lost 6; bases outside the gene matches: 1. CDR3 loop: CASSRTGGQPQHF. CDR3 DNA sequence: TGTGCCAGCAGTAGGACAGGGGGTCAGCCCCAGCATTTT.

V and J are TRBV14 and TRBJ1-2; no reliable D call. Germline CDR1 SGHDN, CDR2 FVKESK. The CDR3 has 16 residues. Trimming stripped 1 base from V and 3 bases from J, with 15 bases between. Written as DNA, the CDR3 is TGTGCCAGCAGCCAAGTCCGACCGGTTAGAGACTATGGCTACACCTTC. It specifies CASSQVRPVRDYGYTF.

The chain employs TRBV6-6 and TRBJ1-1, with 8 bases that match TRBD1. The V gene's germline CDR1 is MNHNY and CDR2 SVGAGI (reference sequence). CDR3 length equals 12 residues. The V segment lost 9 bases and the J segment 4 bases; nucleotides outside the gene matches: 4. This CDR3 reads CASLGTGTEAFF. In DNA form, the CDR3 reads TGTGCCAGTCTCGGGACAGGCACTGAAGCTTTCTTT.

This chain joins TRBV4-3 and TRBJ2-3; TRBD2 matches at 8 bases. The CDR3 extends over 18 amino acids. V lost 4 bases, J lost 4 bases, and 16 bases stayed unmatched. Germline V CDR1 and CDR2: LGHNA, YSLEER. As DNA, the CDR3 is TGCGCCAGCAGCCTCTGGGTCAGGCGGGAGGCCTTGGCAGATACGCAGTATTTT. Amino acids: CASSLWVRREALADTQYF.

This clone appeared a single time. The chain couples TRBV27 to TRBJ1-1; the D gene is possibly TRBD1 (5 bases). The CDR3 runs 17 residues. The V end lost 3 bases, the J end lost 3 bases, and 20 bases lay between the germline ends. CDR1 and CDR2 (germline): MNHEY, SMNVEV (reference sequence). CDR3 region: CASSFGIGGNLYTEAFF. As DNA, the CDR3 is TGTGCCAGCAGTTTTGGAATTGGGGGAAACCTTTACACTGAAGCTTTCTTT.

J is TRBJ2-5 and V is TRBV7-2; no reliable D call. The germline CDR1 and CDR2 sequences are SGHTA and FQGNSA. V was clipped by 3 bases and J by 4 bases, with 12 bases between them. There are 14 residues in the CDR3. The CDR3 is CASSFSQTGETQYF. In DNA, the CDR3 is TGTGCCAGCAGCTTTTCCCAAACGGGAGAGACCCAGTACTTC.

This clone has a single count. The chain links TRBV19 to TRBJ1-3; D call uncertain. Trimming removed 3 bases at V and 0 bases at J, with 9 bases between. CDR1 and CDR2 from the germline V gene are LNHDA and SQIVND (reference sequence). CDR3 length: 15 residues. The CDR3 protein is CASSMKMVSGNTIYF. In DNA form, the CDR3 reads TGTGCCAGTAGTATGAAGATGGTCTCTGGAAACACCATATATTTT.

The chain has TRBV7-8 and TRBJ2-7; D call uncertain. V lost 5 bases and J 2 bases, leaving 16 bases between the germline ends. Germline values: CDR1 SGHVS, CDR2 FQNEAQ. CDR3 size: 15 residues. As DNA, the CDR3 is TGTGCCAGCAGCCCCCTACAGACGTACACCTACGAGCAGTACTTC. It specifies CASSPLQTYTYEQYF.

The rearrangement links TRBV6-1 to TRBJ1-6; a weak D match, TRBD1 (5 bases). The CDR3 has 16 amino acids. CDR1 and CDR2 (germline): MNHNS, SASEGT. The ends were cut back, 0 bases at V and 3 bases at J, with 9 bases in the middle. The DNA for the CDR3 is TGTGCCAGCAGTGAAGCCCCAGGGAGCTATAATTCACCCCTCCACTTT. Its protein is CASSEAPGSYNSPLHF.

V is TRBV7-9 and J is TRBJ1-4, with D possibly matching TRBD1 (5 bases). Germline CDR1 and CDR2: SEHNR and FQNEAQ (reference sequence). CDR3 length: 13 amino acids. V was cut by 1 base and J by 11 bases, with 11 bases left in between. CDR3 in amino acids: CASSLETADKLFF. The CDR3 DNA reads as TGTGCCAGCAGCTTAGAGACAGCGGACAAACTGTTTTTT.